This TCR beta chain was obtained from a study of OX40 agonist ivuxolimab in advanced cancers. There are 12 residues in the CDR3. V dropped 2 bases and J dropped 0 bases, with 4 bases sitting between them. From germline, CDR1 is GTSNPN and CDR2 SVGIG (reference sequence). Profiling relied on immunoSEQ multiplex PCR, and the TCRdb table lists in-frame clones only, not all of them. Seen here are roughly 56,000 clones, about 84% observed once, and the top ten hold 2.6%. The sample holds one count of this clone. This clonotype was obtained from an adult with an advanced solid tumor such as melanoma, head and neck, liver or kidney cancer. The chain joins TRBV30 to TRBJ1-2; no reliable D call. The source was CD4+ or CD8+ T cells sorted from blood, collected in a trial of the OX40 agonist ivuxolimab. This CDR3 is CAWSRSNYGYTF. The CDR3 coding sequence is TGTGCCTGGAGTAGGTCTAACTATGGCTACACCTTC.